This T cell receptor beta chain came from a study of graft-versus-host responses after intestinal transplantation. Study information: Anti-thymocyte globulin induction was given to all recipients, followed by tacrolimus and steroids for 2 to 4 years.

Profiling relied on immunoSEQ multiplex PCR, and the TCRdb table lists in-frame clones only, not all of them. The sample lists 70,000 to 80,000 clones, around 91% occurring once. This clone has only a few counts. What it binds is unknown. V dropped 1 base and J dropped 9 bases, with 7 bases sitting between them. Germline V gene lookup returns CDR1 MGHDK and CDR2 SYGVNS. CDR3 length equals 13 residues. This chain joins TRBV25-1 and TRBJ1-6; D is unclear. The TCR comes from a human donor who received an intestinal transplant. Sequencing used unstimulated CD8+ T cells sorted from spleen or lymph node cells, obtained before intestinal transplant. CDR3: CASSEFGSSPLHF. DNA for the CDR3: TGTGCCAGCAGTGAATTCGGGAGTTCACCCCTCCACTTT. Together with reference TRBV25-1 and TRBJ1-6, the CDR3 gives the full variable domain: EADIYQTPRYLVIGTGKKITLECSQTMGHDKMYWYQQDPGMELHLIHYSYGVNSTEKGDLSSESTVSRIRTEHFPLTLESARPSHTSQYLCASSEFGSSPLHFGNGTRLTVT.